This T cell receptor beta chain was captured by sequencing in a study of shared clonotypes between healthy human individuals. TCRdb's copy holds only in-frame clones and misses some; the assay was immunoSEQ multiplex PCR. The data contain over a million clones, approximately 98.5% of them seen just once; the ten biggest clones take up over 0.3%. Adult donors, all healthy and HIV-negative, had no recent acute infections or vaccinations. The CDR3 loop spans 15 amino acids. Germline V gene lookup returns CDR1 SGHDN and CDR2 FVKESK. V was trimmed by 4 bases and J by 0 bases, leaving 12 bases between them. About this clone itself: Its antigen is as yet unknown.

General study points: What naive subsets generally showed was a larger estimated richness than memory subsets showed.

This TCR derives from a man aged 25 to 40 in good health. Sequencing input: naive CD4+ T cells sorted from blood. Stated subset: CD45RA+ positively selected. This chain connects TRBV14 to TRBJ1-1; D is undetermined. The CDR3 region is CASSRAVRLNTEAFF. CDR3 sequence (DNA): TGTGCCAGCAGCCGGGCCGTACGTTTGAACACTGAAGCTTTCTTT. The full variable domain, its missing parts supplied by reference TRBV14 and TRBJ1-1, is EAGVTQFPSHSVIEKGQTVTLRCDPISGHDNLYWYRRVMGKEIKFLLHFVKESKQDESGMPNNRFLAERTGGTYSTLKVQPAELEDSGVYFCASSRAVRLNTEAFFGQGTRLTVV.